Following are 2 T cell receptor beta chains from one sample sequenced in a study. Each CDR3 protein gets one entry after TCRdb re-called the RT-PCR reads with MiXCR. This table has 650,000 to 800,000 distinct CDR3 sequences, more than 13% appearing once. Source material: memory CD4+ T cells from blood. These receptors all come from a female donor in good health, serving as a healthy control.

This clonotype was seen only a few times. The rearrangement uses TRBV20-1 and TRBJ1-4; D uncertain. V lost 6 bases and J 0 bases, leaving 8 bases between the germline ends. CDR1 and CDR2 (germline): DFQATT, SNEGSKA (reference sequence). CDR3 length equals 13 residues. CDR3 loop: CSAHVATNEKLFF. The CDR3 nucleotides are TGCAGTGCCCACGTAGCAACTAATGAAAAACTGTTTTTT.

This clonotype turned up a few times. The gene calls are TRBV2 and TRBJ2-6, with 7 bases aligning to TRBD1. The length of the CDR3 is 16 residues. Germline-derived CDR1 and CDR2 are SNHLY and FYNNEI. After removal of 7 bases from V and 3 bases from J, the junction contained 9 bases not matched to a gene. CDR3 amino acids: CASTREGALGANVLTF. The CDR3 DNA reads as TGTGCCAGCACTAGAGAGGGGGCGCTTGGGGCCAACGTCCTGACTTTC.